This T cell receptor beta chain came from a study of blood T cell repertoires in COVID-19. Looking at the study overall: Samples taken during acute and convalescent COVID-19 were collected in the United States, Italy and Spain. The cDNA or gDNA used as material had been derived from T cells, B-cell-depleted T cells, or PBMCs.

Original processing methods: Counts of nucleated cells, estimated from reference gene primer amplification, were obtained. TCRdb's copy holds only in-frame clones and misses some; the assay was immunoSEQ multiplex PCR. V and J calls and clone size come straight from that table; D and trimming were deduced from the DNA. Altogether 200,000 to 250,000 clones are present, roughly 84% being singletons, with the ten largest covering 7.4%. The V end lost 1 base, the J end lost 3 bases, and 8 bases lay between the germline ends. The V gene's germline CDR1 is SGHAT and CDR2 FQDESV (reference sequence). The CDR3 consists of 14 residues.

V gene TRBV11-1 combines with J gene TRBJ2-3; D is uncertain. The sequenced material came from peripheral blood. The source is a woman aged 50 to 65 with acute or convalescent COVID-19. The CDR3 reads CASSLVSRTDTQYF. The CDR3 DNA sequence: TGTGCCAGCAGCTTAGTTTCTAGAACAGATACGCAGTATTTT.